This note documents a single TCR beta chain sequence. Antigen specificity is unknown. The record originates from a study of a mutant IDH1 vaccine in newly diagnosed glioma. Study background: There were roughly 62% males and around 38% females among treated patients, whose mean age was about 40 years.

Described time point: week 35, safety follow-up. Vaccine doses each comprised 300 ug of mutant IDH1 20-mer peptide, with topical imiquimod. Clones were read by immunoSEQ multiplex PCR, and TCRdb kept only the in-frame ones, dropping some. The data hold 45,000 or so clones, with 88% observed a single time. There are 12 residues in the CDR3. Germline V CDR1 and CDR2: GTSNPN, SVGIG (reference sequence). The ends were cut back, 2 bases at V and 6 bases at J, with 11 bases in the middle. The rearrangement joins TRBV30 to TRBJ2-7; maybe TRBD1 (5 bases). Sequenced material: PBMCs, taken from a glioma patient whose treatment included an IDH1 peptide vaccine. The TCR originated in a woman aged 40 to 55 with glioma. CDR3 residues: CAWSPQGGEQYF. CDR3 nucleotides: TGTGCCTGGAGTCCCCAGGGCGGCGAGCAGTACTTC.